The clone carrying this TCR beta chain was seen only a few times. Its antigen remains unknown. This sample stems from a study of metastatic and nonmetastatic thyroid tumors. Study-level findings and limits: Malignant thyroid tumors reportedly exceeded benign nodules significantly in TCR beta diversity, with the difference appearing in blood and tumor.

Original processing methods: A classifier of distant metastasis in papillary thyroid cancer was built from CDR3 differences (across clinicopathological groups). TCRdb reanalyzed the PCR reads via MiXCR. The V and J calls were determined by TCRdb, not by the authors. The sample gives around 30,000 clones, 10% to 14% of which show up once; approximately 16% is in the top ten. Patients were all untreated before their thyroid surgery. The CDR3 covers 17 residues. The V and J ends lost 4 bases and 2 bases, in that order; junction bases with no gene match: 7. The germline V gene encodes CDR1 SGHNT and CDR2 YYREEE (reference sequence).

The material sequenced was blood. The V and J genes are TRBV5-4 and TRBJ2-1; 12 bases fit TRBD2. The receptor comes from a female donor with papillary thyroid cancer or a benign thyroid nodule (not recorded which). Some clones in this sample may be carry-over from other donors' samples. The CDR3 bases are TGTGCCAGCAGCCCCGGACTAGCGGGGATGACCTACAATGAGCAGTTCTTC. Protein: CASSPGLAGMTYNEQFF.